The clone carrying this T cell receptor beta chain came up many times. Its specificity is not known. Trimming pared 0 bases from V and 7 bases from J, leaving 12 bases between. CDR3 length: 15 residues. Germline CDR1 reads KGHSH; CDR2 reads LQKENI. As every portion of the isolated RNA was reverse transcribed, the sequencing read expressed TCRB transcripts. Sequencing used immunoSEQ multiplex PCR; TCRdb keeps in-frame clones, though not all of them. The sample includes some 360,000 clones, 9.5% to 10% of them seen just once. The record originates from a study of beta chain features in type 1 diabetes. Study-wide findings and caveats: TCRB CDR3s were moderately but significantly shorter in Type 1 diabetes patients in all four CD4+ subsets.

The receptor's source is a man in his thirties or forties with type 1 diabetes. V and J are TRBV18 and TRBJ1-4, with D tentatively TRBD1 (5 bases). The sample comprised central memory CD4+ T cells from blood. CDR3 nucleotides: TGTGCCAGCTCACCACCCCCAGGGTTTCCTGAAAAACTGTTTTTT. Translated, it gives CASSPPPGFPEKLFF.